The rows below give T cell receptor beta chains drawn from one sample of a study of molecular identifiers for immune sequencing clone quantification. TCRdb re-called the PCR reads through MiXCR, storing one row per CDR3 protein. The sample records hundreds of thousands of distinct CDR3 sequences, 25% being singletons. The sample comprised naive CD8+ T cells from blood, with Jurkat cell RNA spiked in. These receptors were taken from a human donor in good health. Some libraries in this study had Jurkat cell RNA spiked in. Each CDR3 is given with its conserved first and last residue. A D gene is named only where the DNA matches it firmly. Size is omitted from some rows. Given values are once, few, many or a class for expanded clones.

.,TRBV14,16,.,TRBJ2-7,CASSQDRTAAVYEQYF,TGTGCCAGCAGCCAAGATCGAACAGCCGCTGTCTACGAGCAGTACTTC
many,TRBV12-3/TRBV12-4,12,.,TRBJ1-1,CASTGGGTEAFF,TGTGCCAGCACCGGGGGGGGCACTGAAGCTTTCTTT
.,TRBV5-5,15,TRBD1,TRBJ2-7,CASSLVDRGRYEQYF,TGTGCCAGCAGCTTGGTGGACAGGGGGCGGTACGAGCAGTACTTC
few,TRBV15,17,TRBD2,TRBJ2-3,CATSSQWTSGSPDTQYF,TGTGCCACCAGCAGCCAATGGACTAGCGGGAGTCCAGATACGCAGTATTTT
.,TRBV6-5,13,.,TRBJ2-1,CASSYQGPREQFF,TGTGCCAGCAGTTACCAAGGCCCCCGGGAGCAGTTCTTC
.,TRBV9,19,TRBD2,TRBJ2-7,CASSPQTGLAGTTYVEQYF,TGTGCCAGCAGCCCCCAAACGGGACTAGCGGGAACGACCTACGTGGAGCAGTACTTC
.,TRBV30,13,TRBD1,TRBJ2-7,CAGDPGTGGEQYF,TGTGCCGGCGATCCCGGGACAGGGGGGGAGCAGTACTTC
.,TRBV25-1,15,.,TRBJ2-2,CASSDQVASTGELFF,TGTGCCAGCAGTGACCAGGTAGCGAGCACCGGGGAGCTGTTTTTT
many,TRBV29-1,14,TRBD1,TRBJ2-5,CSVEPGTAQETQYF,TGCAGCGTTGAACCCGGGACAGCCCAAGAGACCCAGTACTTC
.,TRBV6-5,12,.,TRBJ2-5,CASSRDWVTQYF,TGTGCCAGCAGCCGCGACTGGGTGACCCAGTACTTC
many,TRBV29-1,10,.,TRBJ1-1,CSAGRTEAFF,TGCAGCGCTGGCCGGACTGAAGCTTTCTTT
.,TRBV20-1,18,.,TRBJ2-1,CSALRFKQARAGLNEQFF,TGCAGTGCTCTACGCTTTAAGCAGGCTAGGGCGGGGTTGAATGAGCAGTTCTTC
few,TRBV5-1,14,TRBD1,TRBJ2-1,CASSQGQGRLEQFF,TGCGCCAGCAGCCAGGGACAGGGACGTCTTGAGCAGTTCTTC
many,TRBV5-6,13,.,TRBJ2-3,CASSSASTDTQYF,TGTGCCAGCAGCTCTGCTAGCACAGATACGCAGTATTTT
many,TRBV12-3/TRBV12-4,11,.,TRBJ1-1,CASRLGAEAFF,TGTGCCAGCAGACTTGGGGCTGAAGCTTTCTTT
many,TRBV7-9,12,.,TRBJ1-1,CASSPEYTEAFF,TGTGCCAGCAGCCCTGAGTACACTGAAGCTTTCTTT
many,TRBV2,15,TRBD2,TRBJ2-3,CASSLGLVVSDTQYF,TGTGCCAGCAGTCTTGGACTAGTCGTATCAGATACGCAGTATTTT
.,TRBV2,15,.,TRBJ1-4,CASSEHGGLDEKLFF,TGTGCCAGCAGTGAACACGGCGGGCTGGACGAAAAACTGTTTTTT
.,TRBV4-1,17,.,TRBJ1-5,CASSQVGGGPTNQPQHF,TGCGCCAGCAGCCAAGTTGGGGGAGGGCCGACCAATCAGCCCCAGCATTTT
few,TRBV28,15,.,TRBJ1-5,CASRPLAGGNQPQHF,TGTGCCAGCAGACCCCTTGCTGGGGGCAATCAGCCCCAGCATTTT
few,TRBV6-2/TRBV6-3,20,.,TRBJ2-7,CASSYLRPPRTAHPSYEQYF,TGTGCCAGCAGTTACCTTCGTCCTCCCCGGACAGCTCATCCCTCCTACGAGCAGTACTTC
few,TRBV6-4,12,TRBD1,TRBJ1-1,CASSDRGHPTFF,TGTGCCAGCAGTGACAGGGGGCACCCAACTTTCTTT
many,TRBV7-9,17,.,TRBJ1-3,CASSHRGADLSGNTIYF,TGTGCCAGCAGCCACCGCGGGGCAGACCTCTCTGGAAACACCATATATTTT
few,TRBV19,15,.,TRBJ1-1,CASSIEQDLNTEAFF,TGTGCCAGTAGTATTGAACAGGACCTGAACACTGAAGCTTTCTTT
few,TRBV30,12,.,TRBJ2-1,CAWSVTGDEQFF,TGTGCCTGGAGTGTTACGGGGGATGAGCAGTTCTTC
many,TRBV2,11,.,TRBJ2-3,CASYSSDTQYF,TGTGCCAGCTACAGTTCAGATACGCAGTATTTT
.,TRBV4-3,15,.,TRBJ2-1,CASSQDRTVANEQFF,TGCGCCAGCAGCCAAGATCGGACAGTAGCGAATGAGCAGTTCTTC
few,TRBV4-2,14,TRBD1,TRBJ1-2,CASSQPGQGSGYTF,TGTGCCAGCAGCCAACCGGGACAGGGGTCTGGCTACACCTTC
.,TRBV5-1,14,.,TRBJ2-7,CASSGGDRTCEQYF,TGCGCCAGCAGCGGCGGGGACCGAACCTGCGAGCAGTACTTC
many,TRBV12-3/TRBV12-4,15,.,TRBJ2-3,CASSHGFGGTDTQYF,TGTGCCAGCAGCCACGGCTTCGGCGGCACAGATACGCAGTATTTT
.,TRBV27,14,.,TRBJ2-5,CASSPDRFRETQYF,TGTGCCAGCAGCCCTGACAGGTTTCGGGAGACCCAGTACTTC